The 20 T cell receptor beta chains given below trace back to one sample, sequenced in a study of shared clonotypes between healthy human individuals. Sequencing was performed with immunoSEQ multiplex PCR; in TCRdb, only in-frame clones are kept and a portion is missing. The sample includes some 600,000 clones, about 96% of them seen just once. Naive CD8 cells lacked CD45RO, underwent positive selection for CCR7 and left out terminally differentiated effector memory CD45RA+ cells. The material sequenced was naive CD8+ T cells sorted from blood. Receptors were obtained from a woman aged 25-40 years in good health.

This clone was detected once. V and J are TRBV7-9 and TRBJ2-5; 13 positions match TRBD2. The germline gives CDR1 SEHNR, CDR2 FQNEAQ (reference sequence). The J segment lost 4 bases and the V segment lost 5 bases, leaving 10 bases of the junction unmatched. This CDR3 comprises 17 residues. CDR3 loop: CASSLGTSGIEGETQYF. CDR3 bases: TGTGCCAGCAGCCTCGGGACTAGCGGGATCGAGGGAGAGACCCAGTACTTC.

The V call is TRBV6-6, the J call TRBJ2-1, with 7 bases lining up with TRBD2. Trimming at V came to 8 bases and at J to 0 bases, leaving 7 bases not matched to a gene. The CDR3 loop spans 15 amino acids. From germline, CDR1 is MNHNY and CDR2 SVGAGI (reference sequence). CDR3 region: CASGASGPSYNEQFF. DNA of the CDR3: TGTGCCAGCGGGGCTAGCGGTCCCTCCTACAATGAGCAGTTCTTC.

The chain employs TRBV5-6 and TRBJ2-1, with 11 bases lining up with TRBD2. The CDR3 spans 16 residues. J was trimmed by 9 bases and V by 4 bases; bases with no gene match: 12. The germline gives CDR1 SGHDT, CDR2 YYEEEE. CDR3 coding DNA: TGTGCCAGCAGCGTTTTTGGCACTAGCGGGAGTAGTGAGCAGTTCTTC. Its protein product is CASSVFGTSGSSEQFF.

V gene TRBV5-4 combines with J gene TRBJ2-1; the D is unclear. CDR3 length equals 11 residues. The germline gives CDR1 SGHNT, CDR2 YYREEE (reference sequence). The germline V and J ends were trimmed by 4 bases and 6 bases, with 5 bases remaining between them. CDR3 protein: CASSGPNEQFF. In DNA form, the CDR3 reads TGTGCCAGCAGCGGACCCAATGAGCAGTTCTTC.

In DNA form, the CDR3 reads TGCGCCAGCAGAACCACCGGGGAGCTGTTTTTT. Encoded protein: CASRTTGELFF. The gene calls are TRBV10-2 and TRBJ2-2; no firm D call. The germline V gene has CDR1 WSHSY and CDR2 SAAADI. The CDR3 length is 11 residues. V lost 6 bases, J lost 4 bases, and 3 bases lay in between.

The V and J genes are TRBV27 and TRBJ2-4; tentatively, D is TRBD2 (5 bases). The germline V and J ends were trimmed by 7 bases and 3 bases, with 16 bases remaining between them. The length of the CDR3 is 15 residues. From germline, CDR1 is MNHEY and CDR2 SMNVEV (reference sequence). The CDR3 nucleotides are TGTGCCAGCAAGGAGGTGGGATTCGGCAAAAACATTCAGTACTTC. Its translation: CASKEVGFGKNIQYF.

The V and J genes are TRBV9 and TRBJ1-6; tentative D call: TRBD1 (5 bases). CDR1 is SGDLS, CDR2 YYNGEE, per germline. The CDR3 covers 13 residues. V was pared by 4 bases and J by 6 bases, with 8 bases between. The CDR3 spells CASSSGLNSPLHF. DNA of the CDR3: TGTGCCAGCAGCTCAGGGCTTAATTCACCCCTCCACTTT.

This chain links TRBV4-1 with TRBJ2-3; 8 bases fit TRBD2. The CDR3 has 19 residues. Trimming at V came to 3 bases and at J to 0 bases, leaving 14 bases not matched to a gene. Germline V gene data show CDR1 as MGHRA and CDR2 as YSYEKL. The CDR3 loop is CASSHTAGQREMSTDTQYF. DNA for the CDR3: TGCGCCAGCAGCCACACCGCCGGCCAGCGGGAGATGAGCACAGATACGCAGTATTTT.

The CDR3 loop reads CASRIGGANVLTF. In DNA, the CDR3 is TGTGCCAGCAGAATAGGTGGGGCCAACGTCCTGACTTTC. V usage is TRBV28 and J usage is TRBJ2-6; D is uncertain. CDR1 MDHEN and CDR2 SYDVKM come from the germline V gene. The V gene lost 6 bases and the J gene lost 3 bases, with 6 bases spanning the gap. The CDR3 spans 13 residues.

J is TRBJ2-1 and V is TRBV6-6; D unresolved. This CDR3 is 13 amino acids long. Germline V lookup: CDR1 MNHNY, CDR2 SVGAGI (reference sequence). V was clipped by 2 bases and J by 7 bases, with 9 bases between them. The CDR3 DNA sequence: TGTGCCAGCAGTTACGCGGAAGGGAATGAGCAGTTCTTC. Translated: CASSYAEGNEQFF.

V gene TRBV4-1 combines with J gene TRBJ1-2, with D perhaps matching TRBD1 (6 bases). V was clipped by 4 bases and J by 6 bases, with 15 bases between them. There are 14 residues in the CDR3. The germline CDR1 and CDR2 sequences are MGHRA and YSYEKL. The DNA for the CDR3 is TGCGCCAGCAGCCTCCCTAGGGGGGTAAATGGCTACACCTTC. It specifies CASSLPRGVNGYTF.

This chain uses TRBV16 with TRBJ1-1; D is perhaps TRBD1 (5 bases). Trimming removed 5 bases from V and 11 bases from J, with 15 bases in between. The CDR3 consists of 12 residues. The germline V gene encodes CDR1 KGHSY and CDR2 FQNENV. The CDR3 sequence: CASSRTRNSAFF. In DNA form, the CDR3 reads TGTGCCAGCAGCAGGACACGGAACTCGGCTTTCTTT.

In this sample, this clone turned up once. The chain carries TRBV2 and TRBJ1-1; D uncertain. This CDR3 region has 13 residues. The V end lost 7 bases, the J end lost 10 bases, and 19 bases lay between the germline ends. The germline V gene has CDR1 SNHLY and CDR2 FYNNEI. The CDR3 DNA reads TGTGCCAGCATGTCTGGGCGGGGTAGCGGAGCTTTCTTT. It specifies CASMSGRGSGAFF.

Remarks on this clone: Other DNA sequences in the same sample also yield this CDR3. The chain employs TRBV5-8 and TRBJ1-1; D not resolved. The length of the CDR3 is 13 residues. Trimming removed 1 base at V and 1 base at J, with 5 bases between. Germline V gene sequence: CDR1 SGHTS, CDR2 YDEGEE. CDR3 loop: CASSLTANTEAFF. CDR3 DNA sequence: TGTGCCAGCAGCTTGACAGCGAACACTGAAGCTTTCTTT.

CDR3 nucleotides: TGTGCCAGCAGCCCCGGGGGGGGGAATGGAAACACCATATATTTT. This sequence encodes CASSPGGGNGNTIYF. The V call is TRBV9, the J call TRBJ1-3, with D perhaps TRBD1 (5 bases). V was trimmed by 4 bases and J by 3 bases, leaving 14 bases between them. Germline lookup yields CDR1 SGDLS and CDR2 YYNGEE. The CDR3 consists of 15 residues.

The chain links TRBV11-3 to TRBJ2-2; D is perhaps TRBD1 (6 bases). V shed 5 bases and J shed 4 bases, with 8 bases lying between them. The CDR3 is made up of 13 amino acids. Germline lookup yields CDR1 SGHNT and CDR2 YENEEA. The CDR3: CASSQGTTGELFF. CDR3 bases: TGTGCCAGCAGCCAGGGGACCACCGGGGAGCTGTTTTTT.

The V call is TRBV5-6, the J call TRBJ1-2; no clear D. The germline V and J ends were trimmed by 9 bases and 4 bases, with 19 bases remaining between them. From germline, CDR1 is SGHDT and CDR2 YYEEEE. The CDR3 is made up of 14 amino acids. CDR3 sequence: CATRRFLTAYGYTF. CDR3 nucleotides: TGTGCCACTAGAAGGTTTCTTACAGCCTATGGCTACACCTTC.

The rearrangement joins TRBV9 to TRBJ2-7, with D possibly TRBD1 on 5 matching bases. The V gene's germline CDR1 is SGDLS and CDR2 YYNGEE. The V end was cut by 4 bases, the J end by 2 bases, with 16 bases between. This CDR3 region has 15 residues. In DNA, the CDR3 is TGTGCCAGCAGCACTACAGGTTTGAGTACCTACGAGCAGTACTTC. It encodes CASSTTGLSTYEQYF.

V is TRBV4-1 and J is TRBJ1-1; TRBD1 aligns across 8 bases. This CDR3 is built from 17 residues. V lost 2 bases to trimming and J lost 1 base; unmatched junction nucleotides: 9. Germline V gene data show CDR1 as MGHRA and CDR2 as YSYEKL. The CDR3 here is CASSQIYRDRQNTEAFF. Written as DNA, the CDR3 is TGCGCCAGCAGCCAAATATACCGGGACAGGCAGAACACTGAAGCTTTCTTT.

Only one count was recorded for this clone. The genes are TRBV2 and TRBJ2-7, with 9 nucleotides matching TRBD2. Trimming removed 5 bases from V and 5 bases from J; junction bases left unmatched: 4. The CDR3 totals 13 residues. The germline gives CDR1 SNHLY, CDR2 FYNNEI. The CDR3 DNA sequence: TGTGCCAGCAGTCCGGGACTAGCCGACGAGCAGTACTTC. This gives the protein CASSPGLADEQYF. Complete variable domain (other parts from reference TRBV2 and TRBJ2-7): EPEVTQTPSHQVTQMGQEVILRCVPISNHLYFYWYRQILGQKVEFLVSFYNNEISEKSEIFDDQFSVERPDGSNFTLKIRSTKLEDSAMYFCASSPGLADEQYFGPGTRLTVT.